This T cell receptor (beta chain) was retrieved from a study of T cells in localized non-small cell lung cancer. Study-wide results and limits: Adjacent lung exhibited a median of approximately 50 among the 100 most abundant tumor clones.

Of note for this clone: The antigen remains unidentified.

Assay used: immunoSEQ multiplex PCR; TCRdb lists only in-frame clones, some missing. The table records 78,000 or so clones, 84% of them present only once. The TCR sequence derives from a man between 40 and 70 years old with stage I lung adenocarcinoma. The specimen was peripheral blood, collected before any cancer treatment.

CDR3 sequence: CASSAQGVPSSKETQYF. The CDR3 DNA sequence: TGTGCCAGCAGCGCCCAGGGAGTCCCATCATCGAAAGAGACCCAGTACTTC. The gene calls are TRBV25-1 and TRBJ2-5; the D gene could be TRBD1 or TRBD2 (5 bases each). Germline lookup yields CDR1 MGHDK and CDR2 SYGVNS. CDR3 size: 17 residues. With 6 bases removed from V and 3 bases from J, the gap between germline ends came to 23 bases.